The 20 T cell receptor beta chains presented below share a single source sample, sequenced in a study of T cell changes during pregnancy in multiple sclerosis. Method: immunoSEQ multiplex PCR; TCRdb's copy keeps in-frame clones and lacks some. Of about 98,000 clones listed, 92% are singletons. The material sequenced was peripheral blood, taken after pregnancy. All receptors come from a female donor in good health, enrolled as a control in a pregnancy study.

J is TRBJ1-1 and V is TRBV19; no clear D gene. V was shortened by 6 bases and J by 11 bases, with 25 bases between the two germline ends. The CDR3 contains 15 residues. Germline loops: CDR1 LNHDA, CDR2 SQIVND (reference sequence). The CDR3 protein is CASRAREWELGLAFF. For the CDR3, the DNA is TGTGCCAGTAGGGCGCGAGAGTGGGAGCTAGGTCTCGCTTTCTTT.

This clone was picked up a small number of times. The gene calls are TRBV5-6 and TRBJ1-1, with D possibly TRBD1 on 5 matching bases. This CDR3 contains 14 residues. V lost 6 bases and J lost 8, with 20 bases in between. The germline gives CDR1 SGHDT, CDR2 YYEEEE. The CDR3 DNA follows: TGTGCCAGCAATTCCGGGGGGTTTACGATAGAAGCTTTCTTT. Translated, it gives CASNSGGFTIEAFF.

The chain recombines TRBV7-3 with TRBJ2-1, with 11 bases fitting TRBD2. Germline CDR1 and CDR2: SGHTA and FQGTGA. This CDR3 has 17 residues. V shed 4 bases, J shed 6 bases, and the junction held 11 bases outside the gene matches. For the CDR3, the DNA is TGTGCCAGCAGCTCACCTAGACTAGCGGGAAAGGGCAATGAGCAGTTCTTC. Amino acids: CASSSPRLAGKGNEQFF.

This chain joins TRBV19 and TRBJ1-1; D unresolved. CDR3 size: 13 residues. The V end was cut by 5 bases, the J end by 1 base, with 8 bases between. Germline V CDR1 and CDR2: LNHDA, SQIVND (reference sequence). CDR3 bases: TGTGCCAGTAGTCATGAAGCGAACACTGAAGCTTTCTTT. It encodes CASSHEANTEAFF. Full variable domain (missing parts from reference TRBV19 and TRBJ1-1): DGGITQSPKYLFRKEGQNVTLSCEQNLNHDAMYWYRQDPGQGLRLIYYSQIVNDFQKGDIAEGYSVSREKKESFPLTVTSAQKNPTAFYLCASSHEANTEAFFGQGTRLTVV.

The chain combines TRBV6-1 with TRBJ1-4; 12 bases align to TRBD1. The ends lost 8 bases at V and 7 bases at J; junction bases unmatched: 2. CDR3 length equals 13 residues. Per germline, CDR1 MNHNS and CDR2 SASEGT. The CDR3 DNA follows: TGTGCCAGCGGGACAGGGGGCTCTGAAAAACTGTTTTTT. This sequence encodes CASGTGGSEKLFF.

V usage is TRBV4-2 and J usage is TRBJ1-1; a weak D match, TRBD1 (6 bases). Germline CDR1 LGHNA, CDR2 YNFKEQ. This CDR3 region has 16 residues. The V and J ends lost 4 bases and 1 base respectively, with 16 bases between them. The CDR3 reads CASSLMAVGGNTEAFF. Written as DNA, the CDR3 is TGTGCCAGCAGCCTAATGGCCGTAGGGGGGAACACTGAAGCTTTCTTT.

The V gene is TRBV18, the J gene TRBJ1-2, with 8 bases aligning to TRBD1. Germline loops: CDR1 KGHSH, CDR2 LQKENI. The CDR3 contains 15 residues. V lost 4 bases and J lost 6; bases outside the gene matches: 10. CDR3 protein: CASSREVTGANGYTF. The CDR3 nucleotides are TGTGCCAGCTCACGGGAAGTGACAGGGGCTAATGGCTACACCTTC. The variable domain in full, completed from reference TRBV18 and TRBJ1-2, reads NAGVMQNPRHLVRRRGQEARLRCSPMKGHSHVYWYRQLPEEGLKFMVYLQKENIIDESGMPKERFSAEFPKEGPSILRIQQVVRGDSAAYFCASSREVTGANGYTFGSGTRLTVV.

The chain recombines TRBV5-4 with TRBJ2-1, with 13 bases aligning to TRBD2. This CDR3 has 16 residues. J was trimmed by 5 bases and V by 2 bases; bases with no gene match: 4. The germline V gene encodes CDR1 SGHNT and CDR2 YYREEE (reference sequence). The CDR3 sequence: CASSLRLAGGHNEQFF. Written as DNA, the CDR3 is TGTGCCAGCAGCTTAAGACTAGCGGGGGGCCACAATGAGCAGTTCTTC.

V and J are TRBV5-4 and TRBJ2-7; 8 nucleotides match TRBD2. Per germline, CDR1 SGHNT and CDR2 YYREEE (reference sequence). CDR3 length: 14 residues. The trim removed 2 bases at V and 6 bases at J, leaving 7 bases unmatched. The DNA of the CDR3 is TGTGCCAGCAGCTTTACGGGGGGGGGCGGCGAGCAGTACTTC. Translated, it gives CASSFTGGGGEQYF.

This chain uses TRBV7-8 with TRBJ2-1; TRBD2 agrees at 12 bases. The length of the CDR3 is 17 residues. Germline CDR1 and CDR2: SGHVS and FQNEAQ. J lost 8 bases, V lost 1 base, and 9 bases had no gene match. The CDR3 DNA sequence: TGTGCCAGCAGCTTAGTCGTCCGACTAGCGGGAGCCGATGAGCAGTTCTTC. Protein: CASSLVVRLAGADEQFF. Supplemented by reference TRBV7-8 and TRBJ2-1, the full variable domain reads GAGVSQSPRYKVAKRGQDVALRCDPISGHVSLFWYQQALGQGPEFLTYFQNEAQLDKSGLPSDRFFAERPEGSVSTLKIQRTQQEDSAVYLCASSLVVRLAGADEQFFGPGTRLTVL.

The rearrangement joins TRBV15 to TRBJ1-2; D perhaps matches TRBD1 (6 bases). The germline V gene encodes CDR1 LNHNV and CDR2 YYDKDF (reference sequence). The CDR3 contains 17 residues. Trimming shortened V by 2 bases and J by 2 bases, and 18 bases separated the two germline ends. The CDR3 loop reads CATSRKYKSGQNYGYTF. The CDR3 DNA is TGTGCCACCAGCAGAAAATATAAGTCAGGACAGAACTATGGCTACACCTTC.

The genes are TRBV6-5 and TRBJ2-2; tentatively, D is TRBD1 (6 bases). V was shortened by 2 bases and J by 4 bases, with 11 bases between the two germline ends. Germline V lookup: CDR1 MNHEY, CDR2 SVGAGI. The CDR3 totals 15 residues. The CDR3 spells CASSYDQGTTGELFF. The CDR3 bases are TGTGCCAGCAGTTACGACCAGGGGACCACCGGGGAGCTGTTTTTT.

V gene TRBV6-5 combines with J gene TRBJ1-3, with 8 bases matching TRBD1. Germline values: CDR1 MNHEY, CDR2 SVGAGI. Trimming removed 4 bases from V and 1 base from J; junction bases left unmatched: 6. CDR3 length: 16 amino acids. CDR3 sequence: CASSFQGASSGNTIYF. In nucleotides, the CDR3 is TGTGCCAGCAGTTTTCAGGGGGCCAGTTCTGGAAACACCATATATTTT.

Remarks on this clone: The DNA is left out, because the CDR3 cannot be placed on it with certainty; the CDR3 is given as TCRdb lists it. The J gene is TRBJ2-3, the V gene TRBV18; TRBD2 is the table's D call, not checked against the DNA. Germline assignment: CDR1 KGHSH and CDR2 LQKENI. The CDR3 contains 15 residues when both ends are counted. This chain's CDR3 is CASFGEGAVSDTQYF.

This clone was seen just once. This rearrangement joins TRBV7-6 to TRBJ2-3; perhaps TRBD2 as D (5 bases). The CDR3 sequence is 14 residues long. Between the trimmed V and J ends, which lost 5 bases and 4 bases, there was a span of 13 bases. Germline V gives CDR1 SGHVS, CDR2 FNYEAQ. The CDR3 sequence: CASSPRTSADTQYF. The CDR3 nucleotides are TGTGCCAGCAGCCCTCGGACTTCGGCAGATACGCAGTATTTT.

The rearrangement links TRBV6-4 to TRBJ2-2, with a weak D call TRBD1 (6 bases). In germline, CDR1 is MRHNA, CDR2 SNTAGT. The V end was cut by 6 bases, the J end by 2 bases, with 13 bases between. This CDR3 contains 15 residues. The CDR3 loop reads CASSAGTYNTGELFF. CDR3 sequence (DNA): TGTGCCAGCAGCGCCGGGACATACAACACCGGGGAGCTGTTTTTT.

This clone came up a few times. The genes are TRBV30 and TRBJ1-1, with a possible D match to TRBD1 (5 bases). Germline V lookup: CDR1 GTSNPN, CDR2 SVGIG (reference sequence). Between the trimmed V and J ends, which lost 1 base and 8 bases, there was a span of 20 bases. The CDR3 is made up of 15 amino acids. The CDR3 loop reads CAWSGFQERGTEAFF. CDR3 DNA sequence: TGTGCCTGGAGTGGGTTTCAAGAAAGGGGTACGGAAGCTTTCTTT. Full variable domain (remainder filled in from reference TRBV30 and TRBJ1-1): SQTIHQWPATLVQPVGSPLSLECTVEGTSNPNLYWYRQAAGRGLQLLFYSVGIGQISSEVPQNLSASRPQDRQFILSSKKLLLSDSGFYLCAWSGFQERGTEAFFGQGTRLTVV.

This chain uses TRBV4-2 with TRBJ2-7; D is possibly TRBD1 (5 bases). CDR3 length: 13 residues. Germline V lookup: CDR1 LGHNA, CDR2 YNFKEQ. V dropped 4 bases and J dropped 3 bases, with 10 bases sitting between them. The CDR3 DNA is TGTGCCAGCAGCCCGCGAAGGGGCTACGAGCAGTACTTC. Its protein is CASSPRRGYEQYF.

The CDR3 loop reads CASHQQGAMTEAFF. DNA of the CDR3: TGCGCCAGCCACCAGCAGGGGGCTATGACTGAAGCTTTCTTT. The rearrangement joins TRBV5-1 to TRBJ1-1; 8 bases agree with TRBD1. Losses at the gene ends were 7 bases for V and 5 bases for J; bases not matched to a gene: 10. This CDR3 region has 14 residues. In germline, CDR1 is SGHRS, CDR2 YFSETQ.

This chain connects TRBV7-2 to TRBJ2-2, with D possibly being TRBD2 (5 bases). V lost 6 bases to trimming and J lost 4 bases, with 9 bases between them. CDR1 is SGHTA and CDR2 is FQGNSA in the germline V gene. This CDR3 has 13 amino acids. The CDR3 spells CASRVGGTGELFF. For the CDR3, the DNA is TGTGCCAGCAGGGTTGGAGGCACCGGGGAGCTGTTTTTT. Full variable domain (missing parts from reference TRBV7-2 and TRBJ2-2): GAGVSQSPSNKVTEKGKDVELRCDPISGHTALYWYRQSLGQGLEFLIYFQGNSAPDKSGLPSDRFSAERTGGSVSTLTIQRTQQEDSAVYLCASRVGGTGELFFGEGSRLTVL.